This T cell receptor beta chain was obtained from a study of blood T cell repertoires in COVID-19. Study-wide background: From T cells, B-cell-depleted T cells, or PBMCs came the material, which was cDNA or gDNA.

The recovered donors of Cohort 3 showed two negative PCRs, clearance, or symptom resolution. As originally analysed: Using reference gene primer amplification, nucleated cell counts were estimated. Some clones are missing from TCRdb's copy, which holds only in-frame ones; the method was immunoSEQ multiplex PCR. That table furnishes V, J and clone size, whereas the DNA furnished D and trimming. The table includes approximately 200,000 clones, about 90% detected once. Material for sequencing was PBMCs or T cells enriched from blood (not recorded which). This receptor was identified in a man aged 30 to 45 who had recovered from COVID-19.

Here the CDR3 DNA reads TGTGCCAGCAGCCAAGATCTCAGAAATCAGCCCCAGCATTTT. Encoded protein: CASSQDLRNQPQHF. The chain couples TRBV3-1 (or the pseudogene TRBV3-2) to TRBJ1-5, with D unclear. Trimming pared 0 bases from V and 4 bases from J, leaving 7 bases between. This CDR3 comprises 14 residues. In germline, CDR1 is LGHDT, CDR2 YNNKEL (reference sequence).